The 20 T cell receptor beta chains below all came from one sample that was sequenced in a study of blood T cell repertoires in COVID-19. Generated by immunoSEQ multiplex PCR, the TCRdb table keeps only in-frame clones and is missing some. This table has 350,000 to 400,000 clones, more than 70% appearing once. What was sequenced was peripheral blood. These receptors came from a young woman with COVID-19, enrolled during active disease.

The chain uses TRBV5-1 and TRBJ2-5; D possibly corresponds to TRBD1 (5 bases). The CDR3 is 16 amino acids. Germline V gene data show CDR1 as SGHRS and CDR2 as YFSETQ. Trimming took 2 bases from V and 5 from J, leaving 19 bases between them. This CDR3 reads CASSFSDSALWETQYF. In DNA form, the CDR3 reads TGCGCCAGCAGCTTCTCCGACAGCGCCTTGTGGGAGACCCAGTACTTC.

This chain links TRBV6-2 or TRBV6-3 with TRBJ2-1; 7 bases are shared with TRBD1. The V and J ends lost 5 bases and 4 bases, in that order; junction bases with no gene match: 11. Germline V gene lookup returns CDR1 MNHEY and CDR2 SVGEGT. The CDR3 loop spans 16 amino acids. CDR3 sequence reads: CASSEFRGSSYNEQFF. For the CDR3, the DNA is TGTGCCAGCAGTGAGTTCAGGGGGTCATCTTACAATGAGCAGTTCTTC.

This clone was picked up one time. The CDR3 loop is CSVAGGSTDDEQFF. The CDR3 DNA follows: TGCAGCGTTGCAGGGGGAAGTACGGACGATGAGCAGTTCTTC. The chain has TRBV29-1 and TRBJ2-1, with TRBD1 matching over 7 bases. Germline V gives CDR1 SQVTM, CDR2 ANQGSEA. Germline trimming cut 4 bases from V and 8 bases from J; bases unmatched to any gene: 11. The CDR3 length is 14 residues.

The chain joins TRBV6-1 to TRBJ2-7; 9 bases align to TRBD1. Germline CDR1 is MNHNS and CDR2 is SASEGT. With 2 bases clipped from V and 3 bases from J, the junction kept 17 bases outside the gene matches. The CDR3 is 19 amino acids. This CDR3 is CASSEHPPWTGDFYYEQYF. CDR3 DNA sequence: TGTGCCAGCAGTGAACACCCACCCTGGACAGGGGACTTTTACTACGAGCAGTACTTC.

The V gene is TRBV9, the J gene TRBJ1-2; maybe TRBD1 (6 bases). Trimming cost V 3 bases and J 3 bases, with 15 bases left between them. The CDR3 length is 15 residues. Germline assignment: CDR1 SGDLS and CDR2 YYNGEE. As DNA, the CDR3 is TGTGCCAGCAGCGCGGGAGGACAGAGACACTATGGCTACACCTTC. Translating it yields CASSAGGQRHYGYTF.

This clone has a handful of counts. The chain has TRBV7-8 and TRBJ1-6; perhaps TRBD1 as D (5 bases). The CDR3 totals 17 residues. Looked up from germline, CDR1 is SGHVS and CDR2 is FQNEAQ. The V end lost 0 bases, the J end lost 4 bases, and 13 bases lay between the germline ends. The CDR3, as DNA: TGTGCCAGCAGCTTAGCGATTGGGGAGGGGTATAATTCACCCCTCCACTTT. Translation gives CASSLAIGEGYNSPLHF.

The rearrangement joins TRBV29-1 to TRBJ1-2; 7 bases are a match to TRBD1. The ends lost 2 bases at V and 0 bases at J; junction bases unmatched: 0. The CDR3 is 13 amino acids. Per the germline V gene, CDR1 is SQVTM and CDR2 is ANQGSEA. CDR3 region: CSVETGANYGYTF. DNA of the CDR3: TGCAGCGTTGAAACAGGGGCTAACTATGGCTACACCTTC.

This chain joins TRBV12-5 and TRBJ2-7; the D gene is possibly TRBD2 (5 bases). The germline V gene has CDR1 LGHNT and CDR2 FRNRAP. The CDR3 contains 11 residues. The V and J ends lost 9 bases and 3 bases respectively, with 9 bases between them. This CDR3 is CASSEGYEQYF. The CDR3, as DNA: TGTGCTAGCAGCGAGGGCTACGAGCAGTACTTC.

The chain combines TRBV30 with TRBJ2-2; a weak D match, TRBD1 (6 bases). Germline loops: CDR1 GTSNPN, CDR2 SVGIG (reference sequence). CDR3 size: 14 residues. CDR3 in DNA: TGTGCTTACGCCTGGGGGCCGATCACCGGGGAGCTGTTTTTT. Encoded protein: CAYAWGPITGELFF.

The genes are TRBV4-3 and TRBJ2-1; D gene uncertain. The CDR3 is 13 amino acids. The germline V and J ends were trimmed by 0 bases and 6 bases, with 6 bases remaining between them. CDR1 and CDR2 (germline): LGHNA, YSLEER. In nucleotides, the CDR3 is TGCGCCAGCAGCCAAGAAGCGCCCAATGAGCAGTTCTTC. Translating it yields CASSQEAPNEQFF.

This sequence joins TRBV19 and TRBJ2-5; TRBD2 agrees at 7 bases. Germline V gene lookup returns CDR1 LNHDA and CDR2 SQIVND (reference sequence). The V segment lost 2 bases and the J segment 2 bases; nucleotides outside the gene matches: 2. The CDR3 is made up of 14 amino acids. The CDR3 is CASSITSAQETQYF. The CDR3 DNA is TGTGCCAGTAGTATAACTAGCGCACAAGAGACCCAGTACTTC.

The V gene is TRBV5-4, the J gene TRBJ2-3, with D perhaps matching TRBD2 (6 bases). This CDR3 contains 14 residues. CDR1 and CDR2 from the germline V gene are SGHNT and YYREEE (reference sequence). V was pared by 0 bases and J by 7 bases, with 12 bases between. The CDR3 region is CASSLDGGVNTQYF. The DNA for the CDR3 is TGTGCCAGCAGCTTGGATGGCGGGGTGAATACGCAGTATTTT.

The V gene is TRBV19, the J gene TRBJ1-4; D is possibly TRBD1 (5 bases). In germline, CDR1 is LNHDA, CDR2 SQIVND (reference sequence). CDR3 size: 15 residues. Trimming removed 6 bases at V and 3 bases at J, with 14 bases between. This CDR3 is CASSSRQSPNEKLFF. For the CDR3, the DNA is TGTGCCAGTAGCTCAAGACAGTCCCCTAATGAAAAACTGTTTTTT.

With respect to this clone: The same CDR3 can be traced to other DNA sequences in this sample. This chain connects TRBV18 to TRBJ2-7; TRBD1 matches 9 bases. The junction had 3 bases not matched to a gene; V was cut back by 3 bases and J by 3 bases. The CDR3 sequence is 14 residues long. Germline V CDR1 and CDR2: KGHSH, LQKENI. CDR3 residues: CASSPSGQGYEQYF. The CDR3 DNA is TGTGCCAGCTCACCCTCGGGACAGGGCTACGAGCAGTACTTC.

V and J are TRBV6-5 and TRBJ2-1; a possible D gene is TRBD1 (5 bases). The germline CDR1 and CDR2 sequences are MNHEY and SVGAGI. The V and J ends lost 10 bases and 9 bases respectively, with 19 bases between them. The CDR3 sequence is 13 residues long. In nucleotides, the CDR3 is TGTGCCATAAGTGGGCAGGCCCAGGGTGAGCAGTTCTTC. It encodes CAISGQAQGEQFF.

The CDR3 here is CASRNPGAPTDTQYF. CDR3 bases: TGTGCCAGTAGAAACCCCGGAGCCCCTACAGATACGCAGTATTTT. The V and J genes are TRBV19 and TRBJ2-3; D ambiguous. The CDR3 loop spans 15 amino acids. Germline CDR1 and CDR2: LNHDA and SQIVND (reference sequence). Trimming took off 6 bases at V and 3 bases at J, with 16 bases between the two ends.

This chain uses TRBV6-5 with TRBJ1-2, with 9 bases lining up with TRBD1. Germline V lookup: CDR1 MNHEY, CDR2 SVGAGI. The CDR3 is 14 residues long. With 5 bases clipped from V and 2 bases from J, the junction kept 3 bases outside the gene matches. The chain's CDR3 is CASSRDRVNYGYTF. As DNA, the CDR3 is TGTGCCAGCAGTCGGGACAGGGTAAACTATGGCTACACCTTC.

The V gene is TRBV6-5, the J gene TRBJ2-7; weak D call: TRBD1 (6 bases). This CDR3 spans 14 amino acids. The germline gives CDR1 MNHEY, CDR2 SVGAGI. V gave up 4 bases and J gave up 7 bases, with 17 bases separating them. DNA of the CDR3: TGTGCCAGCAGTTTATACGGGACATCCCGGGAGCAGTACTTC. Protein product: CASSLYGTSREQYF.

The chain is built from TRBV5-1 and TRBJ2-5; 15 bases fit TRBD2. CDR1 and CDR2 (germline): SGHRS, YFSETQ. The V segment lost 5 bases and the J segment 1 base; nucleotides outside the gene matches: 6. The CDR3 extends over 17 amino acids. The CDR3 sequence: CASRPGLAGGIQETQYF. CDR3 sequence (DNA): TGCGCCAGCAGACCTGGACTAGCGGGGGGGATCCAAGAGACCCAGTACTTC.

The CDR3 sequence is CASSLGTARVGELFF. CDR3 DNA: TGTGCCAGCAGCTTAGGGACAGCCCGGGTCGGGGAGCTGTTTTTT. The rearrangement links TRBV11-2 to TRBJ2-2, with a possible D match to TRBD1 (6 bases). The CDR3 is 15 amino acids. Germline CDR1 SGHAT, CDR2 FQNNGV. V lost 1 base, J lost 7 bases, and 13 bases lay in between.